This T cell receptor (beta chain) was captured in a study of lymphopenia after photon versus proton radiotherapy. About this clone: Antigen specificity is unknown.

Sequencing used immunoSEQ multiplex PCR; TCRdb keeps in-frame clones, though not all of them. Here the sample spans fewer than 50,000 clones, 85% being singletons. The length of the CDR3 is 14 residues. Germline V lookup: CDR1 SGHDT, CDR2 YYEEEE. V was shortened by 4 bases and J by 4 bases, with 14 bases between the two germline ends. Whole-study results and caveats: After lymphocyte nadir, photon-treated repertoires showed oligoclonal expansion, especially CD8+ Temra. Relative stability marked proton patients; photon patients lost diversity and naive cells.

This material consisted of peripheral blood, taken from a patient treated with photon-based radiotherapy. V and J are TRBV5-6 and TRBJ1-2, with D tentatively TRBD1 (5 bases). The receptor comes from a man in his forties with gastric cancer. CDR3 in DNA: TGTGCCAGCAGCCCGTTGGTCCAGGGCTATGGCTACACCTTC. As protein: CASSPLVQGYGYTF. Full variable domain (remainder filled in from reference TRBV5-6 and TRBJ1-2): DAGVTQSPTHLIKTRGQQVTLRCSPKSGHDTVSWYQQALGQGPQFIFQYYEEEERQRGNFPDRFSGHQFPNYSSELNVNALLLGDSALYLCASSPLVQGYGYTFGSGTRLTVV.